This passage covers 21 T cell receptor beta chains from one sample sequenced in a study of siplizumab effects on memory and regulatory T cells. The table came from immunoSEQ multiplex PCR; TCRdb's copy has only in-frame clones and leaves some out. Among roughly 64,000 clones, approximately 97% were seen once, and the ten largest hold about 0.095%. Material for sequencing was naive CD8+ T cells sorted from blood. These receptors originate from a human donor in good health.

The genes are TRBV5-4 and TRBJ2-5; 7 bases line up with TRBD2. Trimming at V came to 0 bases and at J to 3 bases, leaving 2 bases not matched to a gene. CDR1 is SGHNT, CDR2 YYREEE, per germline (reference sequence). This CDR3 contains 14 residues. The CDR3 DNA reads TGTGCCAGCAGCTTGGCCCTAGCGGAAGAGACCCAGTACTTC. Residues: CASSLALAEETQYF. Using reference TRBV5-4 and TRBJ2-5 for the parts outside the CDR3, the full variable domain is ETGVTQSPTHLIKTRGQQVTLRCSSQSGHNTVSWYQQALGQGPQFIFQYYREEENGRGNFPPRFSGLQFPNYSSELNVNALELDDSALYLCASSLALAEETQYFGPGTRLLVL.

This rearrangement joins TRBV7-6 to TRBJ2-2; D is possibly TRBD1 (6 bases). The CDR3 has 16 amino acids. Between the trimmed V and J ends, which lost 2 bases and 6 bases, there was a span of 16 bases. Germline V gives CDR1 SGHVS, CDR2 FNYEAQ. CDR3 DNA sequence: TGTGCCAGCAGCTTACGGGGACCCAGGGGTCCCGGGGAGCTGTTTTTT. Encoded protein: CASSLRGPRGPGELFF.

This chain joins TRBV11-2 and TRBJ1-2; the match to TRBD1 covers 7 bases. CDR1 and CDR2 (germline): SGHAT, FQNNGV. V was clipped by 1 base and J by 0 bases; unmatched bases: 8. The CDR3 is 17 residues long. The CDR3 protein is CASSLADFGTANYGYTF. CDR3 in DNA: TGTGCCAGCAGCTTAGCCGATTTCGGGACAGCTAACTATGGCTACACCTTC.

The chain is built from TRBV7-9 and TRBJ2-3, with D uncertain. V dropped 6 bases and J dropped 0 bases, with 7 bases sitting between them. The germline V gene encodes CDR1 SEHNR and CDR2 FQNEAQ (reference sequence). The CDR3 loop spans 13 amino acids. CDR3 sequence (DNA): TGTGCCAGCAGTCGGTCTAGCACAGATACGCAGTATTTT. It specifies CASSRSSTDTQYF.

V usage is TRBV6-6 and J usage is TRBJ1-2; tentatively, D is TRBD1 (6 bases). Germline CDR1 is MNHNY and CDR2 is SVGAGI (reference sequence). Trimming shortened V by 2 bases and J by 5 bases, and 18 bases separated the two germline ends. The CDR3 contains 16 residues. The CDR3: CASSYLGQRSTYGYTF. The CDR3 nucleotides are TGTGCCAGCAGTTACCTAGGACAGCGCTCCACTTATGGCTACACCTTC.

This clone was counted a few times. The chain links TRBV10-2 to TRBJ1-5; D gene uncertain. Deletions cut 0 bases from V and 3 bases from J, with 6 bases between. The CDR3 consists of 14 residues. Germline V lookup: CDR1 WSHSY, CDR2 SAAADI. CDR3 DNA: TGCGCCAGCAGTGAGTCAGGGTTCAATCAGCCCCAGCATTTT. Translating gives CASSESGFNQPQHF.

The chain uses TRBV11-3 and TRBJ2-1; 8 positions agree with TRBD1. V was clipped by 8 bases and J by 2 bases; unmatched bases: 8. Germline CDR1 is SGHNT and CDR2 is YENEEA. This CDR3 is 15 amino acids long. The CDR3 loop reads CASPEDREAYNEQFF. CDR3 DNA sequence: TGTGCCAGCCCCGAGGACAGGGAGGCCTACAATGAGCAGTTCTTC. The full variable domain, rest sourced from reference TRBV11-3 and TRBJ2-1, is EAGVVQSPRYKIIEKKQPVAFWCNPISGHNTLYWYLQNLGQGPELLIRYENEEAVDDSQLPKDRFSAERLKGVDSTLKIQPAELGDSAVYLCASPEDREAYNEQFFGPGTRLTVL.

The V gene is TRBV29-1, the J gene TRBJ2-6; the D gene is possibly TRBD1 (6 bases). Germline CDR1 is SQVTM and CDR2 is ANQGSEA. CDR3 length equals 14 residues. The V and J ends lost 6 bases and 6 bases respectively, with 15 bases between them. This CDR3 is CSVAGRQEANVLTF. For the CDR3, the DNA is TGCAGCGTGGCAGGACGACAGGAGGCCAACGTCCTGACTTTC.

This clone was recorded once. The chain combines TRBV4-2 with TRBJ1-3, with D perhaps matching TRBD1 (5 bases). Trimming took off 0 bases at V and 4 bases at J, with 10 bases between the two ends. From germline, CDR1 is LGHNA and CDR2 YNFKEQ. This CDR3 has 15 residues. CDR3 residues: CASSQEWDAGNTIYF. For the CDR3, the DNA is TGTGCCAGCAGCCAAGAGTGGGACGCCGGAAACACCATATATTTT.

This clone came up once. V gene TRBV19 combines with J gene TRBJ2-7; D is perhaps TRBD2 (5 bases). From germline, CDR1 is LNHDA and CDR2 SQIVND (reference sequence). V shed 2 bases and J shed 4 bases, with 12 bases lying between them. This CDR3 is 14 amino acids long. CDR3 nucleotide sequence: TGTGCCAGTAGTATATTCGGAGGAGGTTACGAGCAGTACTTC. Its protein is CASSIFGGGYEQYF. Complete variable domain (other parts from reference TRBV19 and TRBJ2-7): DGGITQSPKYLFRKEGQNVTLSCEQNLNHDAMYWYRQDPGQGLRLIYYSQIVNDFQKGDIAEGYSVSREKKESFPLTVTSAQKNPTAFYLCASSIFGGGYEQYFGPGTRLTVT.

The gene calls are TRBV29-1 and TRBJ2-1; TRBD2 agrees at 10 bases. This CDR3 has 14 residues. The germline V gene encodes CDR1 SQVTM and CDR2 ANQGSEA. After removal of 8 bases from V and 3 bases from J, the junction contained 7 bases not matched to a gene. CDR3 loop: CSLTPSGGYNEQFF. The CDR3 bases are TGCAGCCTAACACCTAGCGGGGGCTACAATGAGCAGTTCTTC.

The rearrangement joins TRBV6-5 to TRBJ2-1; 9 bases are shared with TRBD1. Trimming removed 5 bases from V and 3 bases from J; junction bases left unmatched: 5. The germline CDR1 and CDR2 sequences are MNHEY and SVGAGI. CDR3 length: 15 residues. DNA for the CDR3: TGTGCCAGCAGTCTCGGACAGGGGAACTACAATGAGCAGTTCTTC. Protein sequence: CASSLGQGNYNEQFF.

This CDR3 is CASSSDTSSGNTIYF. The CDR3 DNA sequence: TGTGCCAGCAGTTCGGACACCAGCTCTGGAAACACCATATATTTT. The chain joins TRBV6-5 to TRBJ1-3; possibly TRBD1 for D (5 bases). The CDR3 has 15 amino acids. Trimming left V 4 bases short and J 0 bases short, with 10 bases between. Germline V CDR1 and CDR2: MNHEY, SVGAGI.

V is TRBV7-9 and J is TRBJ1-2; 7 bases align to TRBD1. This CDR3 region has 13 residues. Germline CDR1 and CDR2: SEHNR and FQNEAQ (reference sequence). J was trimmed by 6 bases and V by 4 bases; bases with no gene match: 5. CDR3 protein: CASSSDRDHGYTF. DNA of the CDR3: TGTGCCAGCAGCTCCGACAGGGACCATGGCTACACCTTC.

V is TRBV27 and J is TRBJ1-1, with TRBD1 matching 8 bases. This CDR3 region has 15 residues. V was clipped by 6 bases and J by 4 bases; unmatched bases: 10. Germline CDR1 and CDR2: MNHEY and SMNVEV (reference sequence). The CDR3 region is CASSPWAGGVTEAFF. In DNA, the CDR3 is TGTGCCAGCAGCCCTTGGGCAGGGGGCGTCACTGAAGCTTTCTTT.

The chain has TRBV7-2 and TRBJ1-3; D is possibly TRBD1 (6 bases). This CDR3 is built from 13 residues. Germline CDR1 reads SGHTA; CDR2 reads FQGNSA. Trimming took off 3 bases at V and 7 bases at J, with 10 bases between the two ends. The CDR3 bases are TGTGCCAGCAGCTTGCCAGGGGATAACACCATATATTTT. Encoded protein: CASSLPGDNTIYF.

V and J are TRBV4-2 and TRBJ1-4, with D perhaps TRBD1 (6 bases). CDR3 length equals 11 residues. Germline CDR1 reads LGHNA; CDR2 reads YNFKEQ. Trimming left V 6 bases short and J 7 bases short, with 6 bases between. CDR3 loop: CASRQGEKLFF. CDR3 DNA sequence: TGTGCCAGCAGACAGGGTGAAAAACTGTTTTTT.

V usage is TRBV13 and J usage is TRBJ2-1; D possibly corresponds to TRBD1 (6 bases). V lost 4 bases to trimming and J lost 7 bases, with 11 bases between them. Per germline, CDR1 PRHDT and CDR2 FYEKMQ (reference sequence). This CDR3 spans 13 amino acids. The CDR3 reads CASSSQGWNEQFF. In DNA form, the CDR3 reads TGTGCCAGCAGCTCCCAGGGGTGGAATGAGCAGTTCTTC.

This clone was seen a single time. CDR3 DNA: TGTGCCAGCAGGTACAGGGACGTGACTGAAGCTTTCTTT. The encoded protein is CASRYRDVTEAFF. The J gene is TRBJ1-1, the V gene TRBV28; tentative D call: TRBD1 (6 bases). V lost 6 bases to trimming and J lost 5 bases, with 13 bases between them. Per germline, CDR1 MDHEN and CDR2 SYDVKM. This CDR3 comprises 13 residues.

V and J are TRBV7-3 and TRBJ2-7, with TRBD1 matching 10 bases. The CDR3 contains 14 residues. Germline CDR1 reads SGHTA; CDR2 reads FQGTGA. The V and J ends lost 5 bases and 7 bases, in that order; junction bases with no gene match: 8. The CDR3 sequence is CASSPSGTGEEQYF. The CDR3 DNA is TGTGCCAGCAGCCCGTCCGGGACAGGGGAAGAGCAGTACTTC.

This clone was detected only a few times. The chain uses TRBV29-1 and TRBJ1-1; no clear D gene. The CDR3 totals 10 residues. Germline loops: CDR1 SQVTM, CDR2 ANQGSEA. Trimming shortened V by 4 bases and J by 5 bases, and 5 bases separated the two germline ends. CDR3 sequence reads: CSVGTTEAFF. The CDR3 region has the DNA TGCAGCGTTGGTACGACTGAAGCTTTCTTT.